Below, 17 T cell receptor beta chains from the same sample are listed, as sequenced in a study of identical twins. MiXCR, run by TCRdb on the 5' RACE reads, gives a single entry per CDR3 protein. Here the sample spans roughly 770,000 distinct CDR3 sequences, 15% to 20% being singletons. The same data also contributed to another study, on T cells expressing NK-cell markers.

Sequencing used PBMCs. The receptors here all came from a young woman in good health.

The chain recombines TRBV5-6 with TRBJ2-2; D may be TRBD1 or TRBD2 (5 bases each). V lost 0 bases and J lost 3, with 9 bases in between. The CDR3 totals 15 residues. Germline V CDR1 and CDR2: SGHDT, YYEEEE. The CDR3 spells CASSLGGRYTGELFF. The CDR3 coding sequence is TGTGCCAGCAGCTTGGGGGGACGGTACACCGGGGAGCTGTTTTTT.

There are many counts of this clonotype. The chain is built from TRBV20-1 and TRBJ2-1; no firm D call. Germline CDR1 DFQATT, CDR2 SNEGSKA (reference sequence). Trimming took off 5 bases at V and 4 bases at J, with 6 bases between the two ends. The CDR3 sequence is 11 residues long. CDR3 nucleotides: TGCAGTGCTCCCCTTTACAATGAGCAGTTCTTC. Translating it yields CSAPLYNEQFF.

The gene calls are TRBV6-2 or TRBV6-3 and TRBJ1-6; D remains unclear. From germline, CDR1 is MNHEY and CDR2 SVGEGT. The V and J ends lost 0 bases and 5 bases respectively, with 8 bases between them. The CDR3 loop spans 15 amino acids. The CDR3 DNA sequence: TGTGCCAGCAGTTACTCCGGCAGAAATAATTCACCCCTCCACTTT. This gives the protein CASSYSGRNNSPLHF.

This clonotype was found a few times. This chain links TRBV7-2 with TRBJ2-3, with 9 bases matching TRBD2. CDR3 length: 15 residues. The V segment lost 4 bases and the J segment 2 bases; nucleotides outside the gene matches: 4. CDR1 SGHTA and CDR2 FQGNSA come from the germline V gene. DNA of the CDR3: TGTGCCAGCAGCTCACTAGCGGGCCTCACAGATACGCAGTATTTT. Translated, it gives CASSSLAGLTDTQYF.

The chain recombines TRBV5-1 with TRBJ1-1; 7 nucleotides match TRBD1. V shed 3 bases, J shed 5 bases, and the junction held 4 bases outside the gene matches. The CDR3 spans 13 residues. Germline CDR1 is SGHRS and CDR2 is YFSETQ. The CDR3 bases are TGCGCCAGCAGCTGGGACAGTAAGACTGAAGCTTTCTTT. Protein product: CASSWDSKTEAFF.

The chain is built from TRBV20-1 and TRBJ2-1; 11 nucleotides align to TRBD2. Trimming cost V 1 base and J 15 bases; bases outside gene matches: 14. The CDR3 length is 15 residues. Germline CDR1 is DFQATT and CDR2 is SNEGSKA (reference sequence). The CDR3 nucleotides read TGCAGTGCTAGAGGCGTTCGACTAGCGGGGAAAAAGCTGTTCTTC. Translated: CSARGVRLAGKKLFF.

In this sample, this clonotype turned up a few times. The chain is built from TRBV29-1 and TRBJ2-5; 7 nucleotides line up with TRBD2. Germline lookup yields CDR1 SQVTM and CDR2 ANQGSEA. The V gene end was trimmed by 8 bases and the J gene end by 1 base; junction bases not matched to a gene: 7. The CDR3 length is 13 residues. The CDR3 DNA reads as TGCAGCCTTACCGGGACTACCCAAGAGACCCAGTACTTC. As protein: CSLTGTTQETQYF.

The chain uses TRBV20-1 and TRBJ2-5; 11 bases map to TRBD2. In germline, CDR1 is DFQATT, CDR2 SNEGSKA (reference sequence). This CDR3 comprises 14 residues. The trim removed 5 bases at V and 2 bases at J, leaving 4 bases unmatched. CDR3 protein: CSAATSGVQETQYF. CDR3 DNA: TGCAGTGCTGCGACTAGCGGGGTTCAAGAGACCCAGTACTTC.

This clonotype was seen more than once but under ten times. The chain is built from TRBV3-1 and TRBJ1-5; 7 positions agree with TRBD1. Unmatched junction bases numbered 5, after V lost 5 bases and J lost 7 bases. This CDR3 contains 13 residues. CDR1 LGHDT and CDR2 YNNKEL come from the germline V gene (reference sequence). CDR3 nucleotide sequence: TGTGCCAGCAGCATGAACAGGGGACAGCCCCAGCATTTT. It translates to CASSMNRGQPQHF.

The chain combines TRBV14 with TRBJ2-5, with a tentative D call TRBD2 (6 bases). Germline CDR1 SGHDN, CDR2 FVKESK. This CDR3 has 18 amino acids. V was trimmed by 1 base and J by 2 bases, leaving 20 bases between them. This CDR3 is CASSQVESGDRVQETQYF. The CDR3 DNA reads TGTGCCAGCAGCCAAGTTGAGTCGGGGGATCGTGTTCAAGAGACCCAGTACTTC.

This clonotype was observed a handful of times. The chain has TRBV6-1 and TRBJ1-1, with D uncertain. CDR1 and CDR2 from the germline V gene are MNHNS and SASEGT. This CDR3 is built from 13 residues. Trimming pared 6 bases from V and 4 bases from J, leaving 12 bases between. The CDR3 reads CASSKKPGTEAFF. In DNA, the CDR3 is TGTGCCAGCAGCAAAAAACCAGGCACTGAAGCTTTCTTT.

This clonotype was counted only a few times. This chain connects TRBV6-5 to TRBJ1-1; D is unresolved. The CDR3 is 10 residues long. V lost 8 bases and J 1 base, leaving 2 bases between the germline ends. Per the germline V gene, CDR1 is MNHEY and CDR2 is SVGAGI. CDR3 residues: CASWNTEAFF. The CDR3 DNA is TGTGCCAGCTGGAACACTGAAGCTTTCTTT.

The chain couples TRBV7-8 to TRBJ2-1; D is unclear. The CDR3 is made up of 16 amino acids. Trimming removed 8 bases from V and 0 bases from J, with 17 bases in between. The germline V gene has CDR1 SGHVS and CDR2 FQNEAQ. The chain's CDR3 is CASSPIRRGSYNEQFF. CDR3 DNA: TGTGCCAGCTCGCCGATTAGGCGTGGCTCCTACAATGAGCAGTTCTTC. Using reference TRBV7-8 and TRBJ2-1 for the parts outside the CDR3, the full variable domain is GAGVSQSPRYKVAKRGQDVALRCDPISGHVSLFWYQQALGQGPEFLTYFQNEAQLDKSGLPSDRFFAERPEGSVSTLKIQRTQQEDSAVYLCASSPIRRGSYNEQFFGPGTRLTVL.

The chain carries TRBV6-1 and TRBJ2-7; 11 nucleotides line up with TRBD1. Germline trimming cut 4 bases from V and 4 bases from J; bases unmatched to any gene: 6. Germline V gene lookup returns CDR1 MNHNS and CDR2 SASEGT. The CDR3 sequence is 15 residues long. Here the CDR3 DNA reads TGTGCCAGCAGTGCCCCGGGACAGGGGGTATACGAGCAGTACTTC. Translated, it gives CASSAPGQGVYEQYF.

This clonotype was counted between two and nine times. The rearrangement links TRBV5-1 to TRBJ2-1, with D perhaps TRBD1 (6 bases). The CDR3 has 14 amino acids. Trimming removed 5 bases at V and 5 bases at J, with 14 bases between. From germline, CDR1 is SGHRS and CDR2 YFSETQ. The CDR3 DNA follows: TGCGCCAGCAGGCCACAGGGACCTGACAATGAGCAGTTCTTC. Amino acid sequence: CASRPQGPDNEQFF. Drawing the rest from reference TRBV5-1 and TRBJ2-1, the complete variable domain is KAGVTQTPRYLIKTRGQQVTLSCSPISGHRSVSWYQQTPGQGLQFLFEYFSETQRNKGNFPGRFSGRQFSNSRSEMNVSTLELGDSALYLCASRPQGPDNEQFFGPGTRLTVL.

V gene TRBV30 combines with J gene TRBJ2-5; TRBD2 might be the D (6 bases). Germline CDR1 GTSNPN, CDR2 SVGIG (reference sequence). V dropped 7 bases and J dropped 4 bases, with 19 bases sitting between them. This CDR3 region has 14 residues. The DNA for the CDR3 is TGTGCCTCCCTCCGAGGGGCTAGCGCAGAGACCCAGTACTTC. Encoded protein: CASLRGASAETQYF.

The chain joins TRBV4-1 to TRBJ1-5; D is unclear. From germline, CDR1 is MGHRA and CDR2 YSYEKL. The germline V and J ends were trimmed by 4 bases and 1 base, with 17 bases remaining between them. The CDR3 covers 17 residues. CDR3 DNA sequence: TGCGCCAGCAGCCGATCCGCCCAGCCCGGGAGCAATCAGCCCCAGCATTTT. Protein product: CASSRSAQPGSNQPQHF.